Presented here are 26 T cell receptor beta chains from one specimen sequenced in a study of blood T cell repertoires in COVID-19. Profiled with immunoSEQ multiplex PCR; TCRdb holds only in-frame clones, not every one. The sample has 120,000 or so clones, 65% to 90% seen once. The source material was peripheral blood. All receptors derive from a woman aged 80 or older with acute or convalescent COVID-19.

The CDR3 DNA reads TGTGCCAGCAGGACACGACAGGTTTATACCGGGGAGCTGTTTTTT. Protein: CASRTRQVYTGELFF. The rearrangement links TRBV6-5 to TRBJ2-2; D possibly corresponds to TRBD1 (6 bases). Deletions cut 6 bases from V and 5 bases from J, with 16 bases between. This CDR3 is 15 amino acids long. CDR1 and CDR2 from the germline V gene are MNHEY and SVGAGI.

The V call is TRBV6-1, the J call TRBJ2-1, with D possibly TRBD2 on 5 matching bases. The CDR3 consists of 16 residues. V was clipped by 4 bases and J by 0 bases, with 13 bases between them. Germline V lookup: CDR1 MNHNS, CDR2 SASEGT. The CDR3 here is CASSGGWSSSYNEQFF. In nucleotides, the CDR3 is TGTGCCAGCAGTGGCGGGTGGTCGAGCTCCTACAATGAGCAGTTCTTC.

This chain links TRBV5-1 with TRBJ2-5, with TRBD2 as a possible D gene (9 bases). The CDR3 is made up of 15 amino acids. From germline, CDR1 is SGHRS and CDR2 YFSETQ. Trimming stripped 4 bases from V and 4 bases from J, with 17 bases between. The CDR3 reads CASSPLAGTGETQYF. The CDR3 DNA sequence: TGCGCCAGCAGCCCTCTAGCGGGGACAGGAGAGACCCAGTACTTC.

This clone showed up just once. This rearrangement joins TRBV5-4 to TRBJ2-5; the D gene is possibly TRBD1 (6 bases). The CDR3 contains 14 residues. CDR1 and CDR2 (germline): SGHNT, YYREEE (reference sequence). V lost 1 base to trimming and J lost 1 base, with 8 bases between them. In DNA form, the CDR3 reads TGTGCCAGCAGCTTGACAGGGTCCCAAGAGACCCAGTACTTC. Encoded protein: CASSLTGSQETQYF.

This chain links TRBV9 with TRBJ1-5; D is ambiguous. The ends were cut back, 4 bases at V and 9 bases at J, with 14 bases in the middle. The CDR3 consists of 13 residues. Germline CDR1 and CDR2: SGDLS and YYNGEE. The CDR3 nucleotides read TGTGCCAGCAGCATGGGCCGGGATCGGCCCCAGCATTTT. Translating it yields CASSMGRDRPQHF.

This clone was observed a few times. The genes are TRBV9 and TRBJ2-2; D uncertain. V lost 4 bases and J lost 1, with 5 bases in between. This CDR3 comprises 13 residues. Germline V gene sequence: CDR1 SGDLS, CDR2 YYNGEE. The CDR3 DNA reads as TGTGCCAGCAGCCCAGGGAACACCGGGGAGCTGTTTTTT. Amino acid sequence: CASSPGNTGELFF.

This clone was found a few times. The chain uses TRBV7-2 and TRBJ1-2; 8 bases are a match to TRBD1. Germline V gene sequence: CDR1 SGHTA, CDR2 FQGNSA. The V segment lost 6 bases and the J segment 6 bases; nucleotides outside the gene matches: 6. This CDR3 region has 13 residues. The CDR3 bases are TGTGCCAGCAGAAAGACAGGGGAGAATGGCTACACCTTC. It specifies CASRKTGENGYTF.

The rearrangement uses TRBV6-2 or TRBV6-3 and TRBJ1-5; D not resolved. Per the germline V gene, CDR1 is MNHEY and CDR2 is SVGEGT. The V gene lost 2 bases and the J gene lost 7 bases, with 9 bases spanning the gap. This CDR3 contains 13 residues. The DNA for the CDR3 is TGTGCCAGCAGTTACGAAACGGGACAGCCCCAGCATTTT. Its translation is CASSYETGQPQHF.

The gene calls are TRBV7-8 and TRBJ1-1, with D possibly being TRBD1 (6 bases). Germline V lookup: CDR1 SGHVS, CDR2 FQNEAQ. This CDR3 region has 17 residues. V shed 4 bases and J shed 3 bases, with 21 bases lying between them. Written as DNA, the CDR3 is TGTGCCAGCAGCTCTATCAGGGGAGTAGGCCGGGACACTGAAGCTTTCTTT. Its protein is CASSSIRGVGRDTEAFF.

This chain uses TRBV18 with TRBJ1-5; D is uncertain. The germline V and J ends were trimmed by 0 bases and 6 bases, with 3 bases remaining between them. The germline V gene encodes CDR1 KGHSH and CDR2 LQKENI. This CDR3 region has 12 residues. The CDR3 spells CASSPPSQPQHF. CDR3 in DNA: TGTGCCAGCTCACCACCCTCTCAGCCCCAGCATTTT.

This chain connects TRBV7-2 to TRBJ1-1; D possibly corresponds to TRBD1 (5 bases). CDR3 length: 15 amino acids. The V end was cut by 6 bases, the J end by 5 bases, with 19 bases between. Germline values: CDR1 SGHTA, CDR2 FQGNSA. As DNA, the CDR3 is TGTGCCAGCAGACCCGATTCGGGACTCCGGACTGAAGCTTTCTTT. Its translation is CASRPDSGLRTEAFF. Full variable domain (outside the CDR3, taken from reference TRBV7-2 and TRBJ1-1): GAGVSQSPSNKVTEKGKDVELRCDPISGHTALYWYRQSLGQGLEFLIYFQGNSAPDKSGLPSDRFSAERTGGSVSTLTIQRTQQEDSAVYLCASRPDSGLRTEAFFGQGTRLTVV.

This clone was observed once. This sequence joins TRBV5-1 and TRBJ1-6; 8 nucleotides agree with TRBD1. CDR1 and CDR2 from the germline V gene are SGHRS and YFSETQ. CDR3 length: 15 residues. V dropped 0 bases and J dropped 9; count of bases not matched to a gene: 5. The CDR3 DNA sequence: TGCGCCAGCAGCTTGGGTTCAGGGGGCGGTTCACCCCTCCACTTT. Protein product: CASSLGSGGGSPLHF.

Here the CDR3 reads CTSSQSGVAEAFF. The CDR3 nucleotides are TGCACCAGCAGCCAATCGGGGGTGGCTGAAGCTTTCTTT. The chain joins TRBV1 to TRBJ1-1. TRBV1 is a pseudogene segment. The CDR3 spans 13 residues.

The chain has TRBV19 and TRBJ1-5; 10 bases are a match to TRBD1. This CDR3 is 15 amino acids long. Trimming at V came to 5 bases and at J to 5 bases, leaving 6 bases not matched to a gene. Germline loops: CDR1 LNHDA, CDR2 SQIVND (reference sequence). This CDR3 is CASSVGTGADQPQHF. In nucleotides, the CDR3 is TGTGCCAGTAGTGTCGGGACAGGGGCAGATCAGCCCCAGCATTTT.

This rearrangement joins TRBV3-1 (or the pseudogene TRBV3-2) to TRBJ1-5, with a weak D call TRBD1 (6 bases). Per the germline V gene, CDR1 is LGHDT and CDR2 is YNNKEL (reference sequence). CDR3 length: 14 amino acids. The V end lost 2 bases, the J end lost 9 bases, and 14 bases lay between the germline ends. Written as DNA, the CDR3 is TGTGCCAGCAGCCAACGCGGACAGTCTGGGCCCCAGCATTTT. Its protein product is CASSQRGQSGPQHF.

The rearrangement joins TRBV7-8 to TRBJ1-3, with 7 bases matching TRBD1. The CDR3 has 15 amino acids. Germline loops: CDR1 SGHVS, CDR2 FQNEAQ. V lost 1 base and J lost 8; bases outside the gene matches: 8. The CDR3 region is CASSLGHRGPDTIYF. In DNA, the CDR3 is TGTGCCAGCAGCTTAGGGCACAGGGGTCCAGACACCATATATTTT.

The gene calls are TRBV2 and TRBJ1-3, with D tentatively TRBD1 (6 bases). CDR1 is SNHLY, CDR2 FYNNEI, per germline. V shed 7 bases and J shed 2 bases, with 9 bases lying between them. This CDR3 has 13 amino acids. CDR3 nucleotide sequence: TGTGCCAGCAAGGGGGAAGCTGGAAACACCATATATTTT. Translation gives CASKGEAGNTIYF. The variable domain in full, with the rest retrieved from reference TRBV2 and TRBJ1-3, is EPEVTQTPSHQVTQMGQEVILRCVPISNHLYFYWYRQILGQKVEFLVSFYNNEISEKSEIFDDQFSVERPDGSNFTLKIRSTKLEDSAMYFCASKGEAGNTIYFGEGSWLTVV.

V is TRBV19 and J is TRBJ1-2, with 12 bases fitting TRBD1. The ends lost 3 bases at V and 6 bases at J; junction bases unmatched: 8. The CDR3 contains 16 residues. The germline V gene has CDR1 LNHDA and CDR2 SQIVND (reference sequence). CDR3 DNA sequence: TGTGCCAGTAGTATGTTACCGGGACAGGGGGCGCATGGCTACACCTTC. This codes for CASSMLPGQGAHGYTF.

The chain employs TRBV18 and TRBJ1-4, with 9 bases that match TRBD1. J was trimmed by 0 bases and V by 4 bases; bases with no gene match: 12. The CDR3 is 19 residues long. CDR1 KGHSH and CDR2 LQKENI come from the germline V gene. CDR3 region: CASSRRTGDLIATNEKLFF. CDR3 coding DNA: TGTGCCAGCTCACGTCGGACAGGGGACCTCATTGCAACTAATGAAAAACTGTTTTTT.

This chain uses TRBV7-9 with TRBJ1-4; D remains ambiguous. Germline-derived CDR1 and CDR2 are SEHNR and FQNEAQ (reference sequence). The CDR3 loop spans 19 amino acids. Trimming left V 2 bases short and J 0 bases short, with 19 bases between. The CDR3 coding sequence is TGTGCCAGCAGCTTATTTAGGAGTAGTCAGAGGACAACTAATGAAAAACTGTTTTTT. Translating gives CASSLFRSSQRTTNEKLFF.

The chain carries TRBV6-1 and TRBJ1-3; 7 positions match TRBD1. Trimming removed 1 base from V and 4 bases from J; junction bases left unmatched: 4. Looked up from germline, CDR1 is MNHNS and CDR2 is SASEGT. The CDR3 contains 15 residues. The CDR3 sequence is CASSEEGGRGNTIYF. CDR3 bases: TGTGCCAGCAGTGAAGAAGGGGGCCGGGGAAACACCATATATTTT.

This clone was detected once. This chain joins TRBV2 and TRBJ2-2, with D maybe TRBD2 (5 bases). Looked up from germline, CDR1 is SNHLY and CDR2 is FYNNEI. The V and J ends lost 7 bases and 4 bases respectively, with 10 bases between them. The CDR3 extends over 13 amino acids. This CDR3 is CASKRDPTGELFF. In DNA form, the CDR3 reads TGTGCCAGCAAACGGGATCCCACCGGGGAGCTGTTTTTT.

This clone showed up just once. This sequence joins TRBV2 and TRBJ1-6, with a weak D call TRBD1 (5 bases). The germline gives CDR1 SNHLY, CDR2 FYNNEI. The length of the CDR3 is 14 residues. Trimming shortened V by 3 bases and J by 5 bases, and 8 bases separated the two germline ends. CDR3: CASSDAGNNSPLHF. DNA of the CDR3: TGTGCCAGCAGTGATGCAGGGAATAATTCACCCCTCCACTTT.

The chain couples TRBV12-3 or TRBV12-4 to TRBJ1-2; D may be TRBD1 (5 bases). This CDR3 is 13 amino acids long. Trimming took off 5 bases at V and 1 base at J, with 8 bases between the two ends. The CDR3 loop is CASSPGFNYGYTF. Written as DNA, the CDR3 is TGTGCCAGCAGTCCAGGGTTTAACTATGGCTACACCTTC.

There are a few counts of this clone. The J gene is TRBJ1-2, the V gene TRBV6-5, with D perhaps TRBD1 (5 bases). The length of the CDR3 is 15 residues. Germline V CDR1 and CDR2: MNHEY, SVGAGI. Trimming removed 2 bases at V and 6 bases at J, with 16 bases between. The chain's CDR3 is CASSYQASGGDGYTF. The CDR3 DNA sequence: TGTGCCAGCAGTTACCAGGCCTCGGGAGGGGATGGCTACACCTTC.

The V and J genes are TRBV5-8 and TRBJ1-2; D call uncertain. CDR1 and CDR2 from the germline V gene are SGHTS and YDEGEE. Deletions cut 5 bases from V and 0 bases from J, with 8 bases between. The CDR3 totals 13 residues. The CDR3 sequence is CASRPGSNYGYTF. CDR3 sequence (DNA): TGTGCCAGCAGACCAGGATCTAACTATGGCTACACCTTC.